Listed here are 14 T cell receptor beta chains from one sample, sequenced in a study of blood T cell repertoires in COVID-19. The data were produced by immunoSEQ multiplex PCR, yet TCRdb's version contains in-frame clones alone and is incomplete. This table has around 300,000 clones, approximately 83% appearing once. The sample taken for sequencing was peripheral blood. These TCRs come from a woman in her 70s with acute or convalescent COVID-19.

The rearrangement links TRBV30 to TRBJ2-1, with D maybe TRBD2 (5 bases). The CDR3 consists of 13 residues. CDR1 is GTSNPN, CDR2 SVGIG, per germline (reference sequence). V dropped 0 bases and J dropped 8 bases, with 11 bases sitting between them. This chain's CDR3 is CAWSVFREYEQFF. The CDR3 DNA reads as TGTGCCTGGAGTGTTTTTAGGGAGTATGAGCAGTTCTTC.

In nucleotides, the CDR3 is TGTGCCAGCAGTTACTCGCGGACTAGCGGCTACGAGCAGTACTTC. Translating it yields CASSYSRTSGYEQYF. This chain joins TRBV6-5 and TRBJ2-7; 10 positions match TRBD2. V was pared by 0 bases and J by 3 bases, with 2 bases of the junction left unmatched. CDR1 and CDR2 from the germline V gene are MNHEY and SVGAGI. The CDR3 is made up of 15 amino acids.

The chain carries TRBV5-1 and TRBJ2-2, with D possibly being TRBD2 (6 bases). Germline CDR1 and CDR2: SGHRS and YFSETQ. V dropped 4 bases and J dropped 3 bases, with 13 bases sitting between them. The CDR3 has 15 amino acids. The CDR3 here is CASSRRPGDTGELFF. The CDR3 bases are TGCGCCAGCAGCCGCCGTCCGGGGGACACCGGGGAGCTGTTTTTT. The full variable domain, with the rest looked up from reference TRBV5-1 and TRBJ2-2, is KAGVTQTPRYLIKTRGQQVTLSCSPISGHRSVSWYQQTPGQGLQFLFEYFSETQRNKGNFPGRFSGRQFSNSRSEMNVSTLELGDSALYLCASSRRPGDTGELFFGEGSRLTVL.

The genes are TRBV7-3 and TRBJ1-1, with D uncertain. Trimming shortened V by 0 bases and J by 1 base, and 6 bases separated the two germline ends. CDR3 size: 14 residues. Germline CDR1 and CDR2: SGHTA and FQGTGA. The CDR3 spells CASSLTAGNTEAFF. CDR3 DNA sequence: TGTGCCAGCAGCTTAACCGCAGGGAACACTGAAGCTTTCTTT.

As to this clone: A junction boundary mismatches the germline segment, possibly from a read error. The chain combines TRBV10-1 with TRBJ1-5, with TRBD1 matching over 9 bases. The germline gives CDR1 WNHNN, CDR2 SYGVQD (reference sequence). This CDR3 is 10 amino acids long. The CDR3 nucleotides read TGCGCCGGGACCGGGACAGGGATGTATTTT. As protein: CAGTGTGMYF.

The chain recombines TRBV7-6 with TRBJ1-3; D is possibly TRBD1 (6 bases). The CDR3 covers 16 residues. V lost 5 bases, J lost 6 bases, and 20 bases lay in between. Germline CDR1 and CDR2: SGHVS and FNYEAQ. The DNA for the CDR3 is TGTGCCAGCAGCACCCCCAGGGAGGGGGTGGAAAACACCATATATTTT. It yields the protein CASSTPREGVENTIYF.

The chain recombines TRBV5-1 with TRBJ1-2; 9 nucleotides agree with TRBD1. V dropped 4 bases and J dropped 6; count of bases not matched to a gene: 4. This CDR3 has 13 residues. Germline V gene lookup returns CDR1 SGHRS and CDR2 YFSETQ. The CDR3 DNA reads as TGCGCCAGCAGCGTACGACAGGGGGATGGCTACACCTTC. Protein product: CASSVRQGDGYTF.

The chain recombines TRBV5-1 with TRBJ2-7; D gene unclear. Germline-derived CDR1 and CDR2 are SGHRS and YFSETQ. V was cut by 0 bases and J by 4 bases, with 14 bases left in between. The CDR3 contains 15 residues. The CDR3 coding sequence is TGCGCCAGCAGCTTGGGGCTGGATGAGGCGTACGAGCAGTACTTC. Translating gives CASSLGLDEAYEQYF.

The CDR3 region has the DNA TGTGCCAGCAGCCAAGGTCGGTTCCCATTGTTGGAGACCCAGTACTTC. Translating gives CASSQGRFPLLETQYF. This rearrangement joins TRBV3-1 (or the pseudogene TRBV3-2) to TRBJ2-5; D unclear. Trimming took 1 base from V and 5 from J, leaving 17 bases between them. The CDR3 length is 16 residues. The germline V gene encodes CDR1 LGHDT and CDR2 YNNKEL (reference sequence).

CDR3 coding DNA: TGTGCCACCCTCCCCAGGGGGGTTACCACAGATACGCAGTATTTT. Protein sequence: CATLPRGVTTDTQYF. This chain links TRBV24-1 with TRBJ2-3; weak D call: TRBD1 (7 bases). V lost 9 bases and J 2 bases, leaving 17 bases between the germline ends. This CDR3 contains 15 residues. From germline, CDR1 is KGHDR and CDR2 SFDVKD.

The chain employs TRBV5-1 and TRBJ1-1; tentative D call: TRBD1 (5 bases). CDR1 and CDR2 (germline): SGHRS, YFSETQ. Trimming took off 4 bases at V and 7 bases at J, with 20 bases between the two ends. The CDR3 runs 15 residues. CDR3 DNA: TGCGCCAGCAGCCTGGCGGGTGGAGGGGCGAATGAAGCTTTCTTT. Translation: CASSLAGGGANEAFF. The complete variable domain, with remaining parts taken from reference TRBV5-1 and TRBJ1-1, reads KAGVTQTPRYLIKTRGQQVTLSCSPISGHRSVSWYQQTPGQGLQFLFEYFSETQRNKGNFPGRFSGRQFSNSRSEMNVSTLELGDSALYLCASSLAGGGANEAFFGQGTRLTVV.

The V call is TRBV6-5, the J call TRBJ1-2; 7 positions agree with TRBD1. The CDR3 consists of 14 residues. J was trimmed by 4 bases and V by 6 bases; bases with no gene match: 8. Germline assignment: CDR1 MNHEY and CDR2 SVGAGI. CDR3 residues: CASRSQGEFYGYTF. CDR3 bases: TGTGCCAGCAGGTCGCAGGGGGAGTTCTATGGCTACACCTTC.

The chain recombines TRBV7-2 with TRBJ1-5, with 7 positions matching TRBD1. Germline values: CDR1 SGHTA, CDR2 FQGNSA. CDR3 length: 14 amino acids. Trimming cost V 3 bases and J 4 bases; bases outside gene matches: 3. The CDR3 loop reads CASSFSGGNQPQHF. CDR3 coding DNA: TGTGCCAGCAGCTTCTCAGGGGGAAATCAGCCCCAGCATTTT.

The J gene is TRBJ1-2, the V gene TRBV2; D unclear. The V and J ends lost 7 bases and 4 bases respectively, with 16 bases between them. Germline values: CDR1 SNHLY, CDR2 FYNNEI. The CDR3 has 14 amino acids. CDR3 nucleotides: TGTGCCAGCACCCCGACGGCGGGGAGCTATGGCTACACCTTC. Protein sequence: CASTPTAGSYGYTF.